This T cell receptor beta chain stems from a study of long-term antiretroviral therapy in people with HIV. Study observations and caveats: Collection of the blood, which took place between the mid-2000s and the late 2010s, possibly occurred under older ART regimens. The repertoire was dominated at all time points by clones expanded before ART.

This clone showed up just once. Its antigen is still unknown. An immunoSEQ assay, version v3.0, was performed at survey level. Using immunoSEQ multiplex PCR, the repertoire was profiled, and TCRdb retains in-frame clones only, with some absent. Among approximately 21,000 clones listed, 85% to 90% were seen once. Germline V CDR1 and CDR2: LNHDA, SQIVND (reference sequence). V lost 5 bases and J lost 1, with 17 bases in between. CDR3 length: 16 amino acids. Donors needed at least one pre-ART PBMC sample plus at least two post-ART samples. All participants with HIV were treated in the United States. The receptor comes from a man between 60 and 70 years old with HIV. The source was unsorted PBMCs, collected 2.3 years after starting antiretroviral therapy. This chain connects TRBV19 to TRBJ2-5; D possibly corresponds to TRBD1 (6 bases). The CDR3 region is CASSAFTGYFQETQYF. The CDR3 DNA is TGTGCCAGTAGTGCGTTTACAGGGTATTTCCAAGAGACCCAGTACTTC.